The 11 T cell receptor beta chains in this list originate from one sample, sequenced in a study of CDR3 diversity in severe acne. Each CDR3 protein gets one entry after TCRdb re-called the PCR reads with MiXCR. The profile shows around 83,000 distinct CDR3 sequences, under 55% of them singletons. The specimen was blood. These receptors all come from a male donor with severe acne vulgaris.

In its sample, this clonotype was seen many times. This chain connects TRBV6-2 or TRBV6-3 to TRBJ2-7, with D unresolved. Germline CDR1 is MNHEY and CDR2 is SVGEGT. The length of the CDR3 is 12 residues. Deletions cut 4 bases from V and 7 bases from J, with 11 bases between. The CDR3: CASSSIDGEQYF. The CDR3, as DNA: TGTGCCAGCAGTTCGATTGATGGGGAGCAGTACTTC.

This clonotype was observed at least ten times. The V gene is TRBV20-1, the J gene TRBJ2-7; 11 bases map to TRBD2. The V segment lost 2 bases and the J segment 2 bases; nucleotides outside the gene matches: 8. The CDR3 extends over 16 amino acids. Looked up from germline, CDR1 is DFQATT and CDR2 is SNEGSKA (reference sequence). The CDR3 DNA reads as TGCAGTGCTAGACTACTAGCGGGAGCCTTCGCCTACGAGCAGTACTTC. It encodes CSARLLAGAFAYEQYF.

The CDR3 sequence is CASSPDRGDQETQYF. In DNA form, the CDR3 reads TGTGCCAGCAGTCCGGACAGGGGCGACCAAGAGACCCAGTACTTC. The chain combines TRBV25-1 with TRBJ2-5, with TRBD1 matching 9 bases. Germline V lookup: CDR1 MGHDK, CDR2 SYGVNS. V lost 5 bases, J lost 0 bases, and 4 bases stayed unmatched. The CDR3 consists of 15 residues.

The V gene is TRBV20-1, the J gene TRBJ1-5; 7 positions match TRBD1. The ends lost 5 bases at V and 2 bases at J; junction bases unmatched: 6. CDR3 length: 14 amino acids. Germline CDR1 is DFQATT and CDR2 is SNEGSKA (reference sequence). CDR3 sequence: CSARQGYGNQPQHF. The CDR3 region has the DNA TGCAGTGCTCGACAGGGCTATGGCAATCAGCCCCAGCATTTT.

This clonotype was observed a few times. V is TRBV6-1 and J is TRBJ2-1, with D unclear. V shed 2 bases and J shed 5 bases, with 13 bases lying between them. This CDR3 has 15 amino acids. The germline V gene has CDR1 MNHNS and CDR2 SASEGT. CDR3 residues: CASSEKWYGDNEQFF. The CDR3, as DNA: TGTGCCAGCAGTGAAAAATGGTACGGCGACAATGAGCAGTTCTTC.

This clonotype came up a few times. The V gene is TRBV2, the J gene TRBJ2-5; tentatively, D is TRBD1 (6 bases). CDR1 is SNHLY, CDR2 FYNNEI, per germline. Trimming took off 5 bases at V and 5 bases at J, with 18 bases between the two ends. This CDR3 region has 15 residues. DNA for the CDR3: TGTGCCAGCAGTAAGACAGGACCCCGTTTCGAGACCCAGTACTTC. This sequence encodes CASSKTGPRFETQYF.

This clonotype has just a few counts. Written as DNA, the CDR3 is TGTGCCAGCAGTTACTCGTTGACTAGCGGGTTTAAAGATACGCAGTATTTT. This translates into CASSYSLTSGFKDTQYF. V gene TRBV6-1 combines with J gene TRBJ2-3, with 10 bases lining up with TRBD2. Trimming removed 5 bases from V and 5 bases from J; junction bases left unmatched: 13. The CDR3 runs 17 residues. Germline V gives CDR1 MNHNS, CDR2 SASEGT.

This clonotype has a handful of counts. The chain uses TRBV20-1 and TRBJ2-5; 9 bases are shared with TRBD1. The CDR3 is 14 amino acids. Germline CDR1 DFQATT, CDR2 SNEGSKA (reference sequence). The V and J ends lost 0 bases and 2 bases, in that order; junction bases with no gene match: 1. The CDR3 protein is CSAREGTGQETQYF. The CDR3, as DNA: TGCAGTGCTAGAGAAGGGACAGGGCAAGAGACCCAGTACTTC.

The chain carries TRBV5-6 and TRBJ1-4; D unresolved. Between the trimmed V and J ends, which lost 4 bases and 5 bases, there was a span of 18 bases. This CDR3 spans 16 amino acids. Looked up from germline, CDR1 is SGHDT and CDR2 is YYEEEE. This chain's CDR3 is CASSLGEAARNEKLFF. In DNA, the CDR3 is TGTGCCAGCAGCCTAGGAGAGGCAGCGAGGAATGAAAAACTGTTTTTT.

The chain links TRBV25-1 to TRBJ1-4; the D gene is possibly TRBD1 (5 bases). This CDR3 has 14 amino acids. Trimming took off 4 bases at V and 8 bases at J, with 14 bases between the two ends. In germline, CDR1 is MGHDK, CDR2 SYGVNS. The CDR3 DNA reads as TGTGCCAGCAGTGCCGTGGGGCCGTGGGAAAAACTGTTTTTT. Protein: CASSAVGPWEKLFF.

The chain employs TRBV20-1 and TRBJ1-2, with D perhaps TRBD1 (5 bases). CDR3 length: 11 residues. The V and J ends lost 1 base and 7 bases respectively, with 7 bases between them. The germline gives CDR1 DFQATT, CDR2 SNEGSKA (reference sequence). Here the CDR3 reads CSARAGGGYTF. CDR3 coding DNA: TGCAGTGCTAGAGCTGGGGGTGGCTACACCTTC.